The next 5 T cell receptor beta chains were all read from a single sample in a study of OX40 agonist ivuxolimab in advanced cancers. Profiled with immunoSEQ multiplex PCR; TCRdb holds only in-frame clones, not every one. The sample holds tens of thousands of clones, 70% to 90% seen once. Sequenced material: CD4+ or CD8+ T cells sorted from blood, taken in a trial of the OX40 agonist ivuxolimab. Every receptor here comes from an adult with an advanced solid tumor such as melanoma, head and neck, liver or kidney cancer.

The CDR3 coding sequence is TGCGCCAGCAGCCGGGCCGGCGGGACGGAGGATGAAAAACTGTTTTTT. The encoded protein is CASSRAGGTEDEKLFF. The chain carries TRBV5-1 and TRBJ1-4; weak D call: TRBD1 (5 bases). The CDR3 has 16 amino acids. Germline V CDR1 and CDR2: SGHRS, YFSETQ. Deletions cut 4 bases from V and 6 bases from J, with 19 bases between.

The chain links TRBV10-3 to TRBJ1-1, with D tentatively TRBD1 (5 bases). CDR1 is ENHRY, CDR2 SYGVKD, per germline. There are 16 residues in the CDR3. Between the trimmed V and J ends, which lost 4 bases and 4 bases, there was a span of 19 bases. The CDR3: CAISGSLHGGGTEAFF. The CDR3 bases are TGTGCCATCAGTGGCTCCCTTCACGGGGGGGGCACTGAAGCTTTCTTT.

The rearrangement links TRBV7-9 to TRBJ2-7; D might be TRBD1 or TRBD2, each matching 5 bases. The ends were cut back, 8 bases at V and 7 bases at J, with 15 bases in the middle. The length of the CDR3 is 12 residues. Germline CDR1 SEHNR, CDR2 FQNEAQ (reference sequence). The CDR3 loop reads CASAPGPGEQYF. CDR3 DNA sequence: TGTGCCAGCGCCCCGGGGCCAGGGGAGCAGTACTTC.

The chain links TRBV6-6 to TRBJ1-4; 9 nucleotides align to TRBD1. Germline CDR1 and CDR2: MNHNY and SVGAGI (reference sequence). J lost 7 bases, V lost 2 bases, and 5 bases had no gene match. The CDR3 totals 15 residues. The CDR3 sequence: CASSYVGQGSEKLFF. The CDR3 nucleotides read TGTGCCAGCAGTTACGTGGGACAGGGATCTGAAAAACTGTTTTTT.

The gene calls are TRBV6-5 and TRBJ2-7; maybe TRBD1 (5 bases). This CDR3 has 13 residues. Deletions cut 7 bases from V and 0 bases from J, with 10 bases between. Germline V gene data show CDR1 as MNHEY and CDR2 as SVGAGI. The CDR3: CASTAGNSYEQYF. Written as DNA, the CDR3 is TGTGCCAGCACAGCAGGGAACTCCTACGAGCAGTACTTC.